One TCR beta chain is described in this entry. What it binds is not known. PCR used 60 Vbeta primers and 13 Jbeta primers. Generated by immunoSEQ multiplex PCR, the TCRdb table keeps only in-frame clones and is missing some. The table for this sample gives under 250,000 clones. The data derive from a study of cytomegalovirus exposure and HLA in healthy donors. Per the germline V gene, CDR1 is SGHRS and CDR2 is YFSETQ. V shed 4 bases and J shed 7 bases, with 14 bases lying between them. The CDR3 is made up of 13 amino acids. Study-wide findings and caveats: Earlier analysis yielded a pattern in which most TCR beta V segments were productive about 90% or about 30% of the time.

Sequencing was done on a sample of PBMCs. The chain joins TRBV5-1 to TRBJ1-2, with a tentative D call TRBD1 (6 bases). The sequence was collected from a girl aged 2 to 10 in good health and CMV-seropositive. CDR3 coding DNA: TGCGCCAGCAGCACCGGACAGACGATTGGCTACACCTTC. This sequence encodes CASSTGQTIGYTF. The full variable domain, completed using reference TRBV5-1 and TRBJ1-2, is KAGVTQTPRYLIKTRGQQVTLSCSPISGHRSVSWYQQTPGQGLQFLFEYFSETQRNKGNFPGRFSGRQFSNSRSEMNVSTLELGDSALYLCASSTGQTIGYTFGSGTRLTVV.